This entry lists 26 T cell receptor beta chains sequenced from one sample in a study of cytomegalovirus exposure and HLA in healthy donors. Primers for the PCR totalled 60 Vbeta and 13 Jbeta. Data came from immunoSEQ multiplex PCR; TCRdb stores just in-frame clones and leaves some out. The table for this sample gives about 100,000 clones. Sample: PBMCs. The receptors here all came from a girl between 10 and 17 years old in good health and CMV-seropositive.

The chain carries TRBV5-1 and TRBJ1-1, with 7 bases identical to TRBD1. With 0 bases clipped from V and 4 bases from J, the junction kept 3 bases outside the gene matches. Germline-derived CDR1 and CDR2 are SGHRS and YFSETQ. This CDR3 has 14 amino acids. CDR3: CASSLDRGGTEAFF. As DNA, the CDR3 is TGCGCCAGCAGCTTGGACAGGGGCGGCACTGAAGCTTTCTTT.

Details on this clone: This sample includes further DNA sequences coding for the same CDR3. As DNA, the CDR3 is TGTGCCAGCAGCTTAATGTTTAGCGGGGGATCGAACACCGGGGAGCTGTTTTTT. Residues: CASSLMFSGGSNTGELFF. J is TRBJ2-2 and V is TRBV7-6; 9 bases map to TRBD2. The CDR3 runs 18 residues. Germline CDR1 is SGHVS and CDR2 is FNYEAQ. After removal of 2 bases from V and 0 bases from J, the junction contained 7 bases not matched to a gene.

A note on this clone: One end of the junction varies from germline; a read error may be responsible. The CDR3 DNA reads as TGTGCCAGCAGCTTGGGGGCCGGGACAGGTAAAGACGAGCAGTCCTTC. Translating gives CASSLGAGTGKDEQSF. This chain links TRBV5-6 with TRBJ2-7; 8 bases align to TRBD1. There are 16 residues in the CDR3. Germline CDR1 reads SGHDT; CDR2 reads YYEEEE. Based on the CDR3 plus reference TRBV5-6 and TRBJ2-7, the full variable domain is DAGVTQSPTHLIKTRGQQVTLRCSPKSGHDTVSWYQQALGQGPQFIFQYYEEEERQRGNFPDRFSGHQFPNYSSELNVNALLLGDSALYLCASSLGAGTGKDEQSFGPGTRLTVT.

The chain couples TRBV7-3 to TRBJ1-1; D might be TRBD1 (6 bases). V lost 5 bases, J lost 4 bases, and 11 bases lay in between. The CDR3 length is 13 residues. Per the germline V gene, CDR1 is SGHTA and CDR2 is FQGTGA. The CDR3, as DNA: TGTGCCAGCAGCCCAACAGGGTTCACTGAAGCTTTCTTT. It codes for CASSPTGFTEAFF. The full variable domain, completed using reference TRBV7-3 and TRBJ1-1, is GAGVSQTPSNKVTEKGKYVELRCDPISGHTALYWYRQSLGQGPEFLIYFQGTGAADDSGLPNDRFFAVRPEGSVSTLKIQRTERGDSAVYLCASSPTGFTEAFFGQGTRLTVV.

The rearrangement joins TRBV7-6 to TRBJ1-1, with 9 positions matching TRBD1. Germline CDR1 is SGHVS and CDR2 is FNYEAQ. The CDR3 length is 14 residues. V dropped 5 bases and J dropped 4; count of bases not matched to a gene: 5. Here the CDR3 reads CASSRTGAGTEAFF. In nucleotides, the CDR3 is TGTGCCAGCAGCCGGACAGGGGCGGGCACTGAAGCTTTCTTT.

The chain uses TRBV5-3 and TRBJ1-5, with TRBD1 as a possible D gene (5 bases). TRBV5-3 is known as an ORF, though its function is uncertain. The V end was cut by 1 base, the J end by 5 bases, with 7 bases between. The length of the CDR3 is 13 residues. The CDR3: CARSLPGDQPQHF. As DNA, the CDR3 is TGTGCCAGAAGCTTGCCGGGGGATCAGCCCCAGCATTTT.

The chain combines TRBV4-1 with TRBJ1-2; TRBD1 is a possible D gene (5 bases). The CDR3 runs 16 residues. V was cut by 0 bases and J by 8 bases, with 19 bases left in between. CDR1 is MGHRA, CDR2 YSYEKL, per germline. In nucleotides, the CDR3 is TGCGCCAGCAGCCAAGATCACGTCGGGGGAGTTGGGGGCTACACCTTC. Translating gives CASSQDHVGGVGGYTF.

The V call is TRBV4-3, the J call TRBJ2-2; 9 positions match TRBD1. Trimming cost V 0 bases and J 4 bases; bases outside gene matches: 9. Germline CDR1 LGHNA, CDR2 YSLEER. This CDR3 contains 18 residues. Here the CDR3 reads CASSQDIPGQGRTGELFF. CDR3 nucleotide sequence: TGCGCCAGCAGCCAAGACATACCGGGACAGGGACGCACCGGGGAGCTGTTTTTT.

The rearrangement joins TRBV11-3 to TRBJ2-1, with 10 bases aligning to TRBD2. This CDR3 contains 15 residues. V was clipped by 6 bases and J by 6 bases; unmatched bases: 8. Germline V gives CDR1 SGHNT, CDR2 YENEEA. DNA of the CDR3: TGTGCCAGCAGAACCGGGACTAGCGCTATCAATGAGCAGTTCTTC. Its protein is CASRTGTSAINEQFF.

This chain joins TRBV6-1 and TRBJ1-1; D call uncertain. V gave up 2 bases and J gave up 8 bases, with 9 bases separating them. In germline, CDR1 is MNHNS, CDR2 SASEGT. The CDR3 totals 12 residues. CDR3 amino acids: CASSEFRWEAFF. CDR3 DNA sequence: TGTGCCAGCAGTGAATTCAGATGGGAAGCTTTCTTT.

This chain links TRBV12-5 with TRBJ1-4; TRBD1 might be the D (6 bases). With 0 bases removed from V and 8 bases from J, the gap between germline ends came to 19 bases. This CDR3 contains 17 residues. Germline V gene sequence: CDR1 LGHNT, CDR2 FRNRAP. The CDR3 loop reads CASGLVLGWGPEEKLFF. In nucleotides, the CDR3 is TGTGCTAGTGGTTTGGTTTTGGGCTGGGGGCCGGAGGAAAAACTGTTTTTT.

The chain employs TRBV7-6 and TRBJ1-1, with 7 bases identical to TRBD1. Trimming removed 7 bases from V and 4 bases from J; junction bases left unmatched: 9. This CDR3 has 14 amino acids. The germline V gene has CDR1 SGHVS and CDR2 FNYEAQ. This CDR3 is CASTLGGGSTEAFF. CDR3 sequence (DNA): TGTGCCAGCACCCTAGGAGGGGGCAGCACTGAAGCTTTCTTT. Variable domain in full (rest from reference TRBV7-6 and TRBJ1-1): GAGVSQSPRYKVTKRGQDVALRCDPISGHVSLYWYRQALGQGPEFLTYFNYEAQQDKSGLPNDRFSAERPEGSISTLTIQRTEQRDSAMYRCASTLGGGSTEAFFGQGTRLTVV.

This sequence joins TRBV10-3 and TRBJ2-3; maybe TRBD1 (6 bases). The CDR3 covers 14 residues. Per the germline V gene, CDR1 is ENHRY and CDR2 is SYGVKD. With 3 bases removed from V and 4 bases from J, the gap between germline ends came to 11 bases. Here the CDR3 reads CAISDRGAADTQYF. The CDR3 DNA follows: TGTGCCATCAGTGACAGGGGCGCAGCAGATACGCAGTATTTT.

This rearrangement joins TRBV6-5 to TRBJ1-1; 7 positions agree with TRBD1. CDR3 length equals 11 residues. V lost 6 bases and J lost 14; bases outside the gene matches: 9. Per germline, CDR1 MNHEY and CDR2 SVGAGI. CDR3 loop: CASSPGQATFF. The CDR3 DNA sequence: TGTGCCAGCAGCCCCGGACAGGCCACCTTCTTT.

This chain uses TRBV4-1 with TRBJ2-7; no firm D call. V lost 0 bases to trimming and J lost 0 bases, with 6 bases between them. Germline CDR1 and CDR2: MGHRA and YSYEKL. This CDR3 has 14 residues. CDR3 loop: CASSQDPSSYEQYF. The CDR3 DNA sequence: TGCGCCAGCAGCCAAGATCCCAGCTCCTACGAGCAGTACTTC.

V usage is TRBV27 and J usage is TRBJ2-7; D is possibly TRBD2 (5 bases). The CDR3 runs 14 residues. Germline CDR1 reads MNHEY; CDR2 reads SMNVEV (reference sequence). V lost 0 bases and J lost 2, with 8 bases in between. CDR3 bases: TGTGCCAGCAGTTTATCGTACGGGGCCTACGAGCAGTACTTC. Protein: CASSLSYGAYEQYF.

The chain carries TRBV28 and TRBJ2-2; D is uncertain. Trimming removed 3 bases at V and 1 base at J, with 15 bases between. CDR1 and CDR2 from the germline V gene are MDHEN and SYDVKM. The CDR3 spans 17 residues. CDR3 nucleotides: TGTGCCAGCAGTTTTTTTCGTGGCCCCAAGAACACCGGGGAGCTGTTTTTT. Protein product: CASSFFRGPKNTGELFF.

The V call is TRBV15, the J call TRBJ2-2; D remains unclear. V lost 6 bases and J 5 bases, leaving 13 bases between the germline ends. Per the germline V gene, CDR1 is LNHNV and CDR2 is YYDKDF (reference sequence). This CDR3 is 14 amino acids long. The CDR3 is CATSHGRNTGELFF. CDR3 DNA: TGTGCCACCAGTCATGGCCGAAATACCGGGGAGCTGTTTTTT.

The DNA for the CDR3 is TGTGCCAGCAATTCCCCCGGGGAGGACTATGGCTACACCTTC. It codes for CASNSPGEDYGYTF. The chain combines TRBV9 with TRBJ1-2; D not resolved. The ends were cut back, 6 bases at V and 3 bases at J, with 15 bases in the middle. Per the germline V gene, CDR1 is SGDLS and CDR2 is YYNGEE. The CDR3 covers 14 residues.

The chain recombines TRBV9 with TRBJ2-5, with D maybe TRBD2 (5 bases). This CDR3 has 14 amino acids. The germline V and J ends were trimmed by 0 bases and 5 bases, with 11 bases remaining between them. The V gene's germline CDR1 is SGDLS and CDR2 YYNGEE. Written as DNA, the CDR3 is TGTGCCAGCAGCGTAGCTACGCCGGGGGAGACCCAGTACTTC. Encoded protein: CASSVATPGETQYF.

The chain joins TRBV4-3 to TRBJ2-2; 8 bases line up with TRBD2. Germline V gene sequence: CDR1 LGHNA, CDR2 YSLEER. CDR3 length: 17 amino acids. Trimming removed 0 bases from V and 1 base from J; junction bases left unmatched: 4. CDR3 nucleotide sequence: TGCGCCAGCAGCCAAGATATCGGGACTAGGAACACCGGGGAGCTGTTTTTT. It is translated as CASSQDIGTRNTGELFF.

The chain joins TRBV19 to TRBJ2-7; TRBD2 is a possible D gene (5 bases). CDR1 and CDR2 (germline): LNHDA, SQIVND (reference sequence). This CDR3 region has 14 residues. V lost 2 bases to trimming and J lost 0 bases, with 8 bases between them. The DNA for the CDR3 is TGTGCCAGTAGTATAACTGGGAGCTCCTACGAGCAGTACTTC. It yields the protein CASSITGSSYEQYF.

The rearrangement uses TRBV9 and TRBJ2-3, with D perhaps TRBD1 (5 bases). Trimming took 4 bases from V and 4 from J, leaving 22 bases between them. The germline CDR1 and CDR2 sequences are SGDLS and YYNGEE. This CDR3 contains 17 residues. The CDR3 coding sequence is TGTGCCAGCAGCCCCCAGACAGCCGGCTATAATCCAGATACGCAGTATTTT. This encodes CASSPQTAGYNPDTQYF. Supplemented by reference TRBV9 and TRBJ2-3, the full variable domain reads DSGVTQTPKHLITATGQRVTLRCSPRSGDLSVYWYQQSLDQGLQFLIQYYNGEERAKGNILERFSAQQFPDLHSELNLSSLELGDSALYFCASSPQTAGYNPDTQYFGPGTRLTVL.

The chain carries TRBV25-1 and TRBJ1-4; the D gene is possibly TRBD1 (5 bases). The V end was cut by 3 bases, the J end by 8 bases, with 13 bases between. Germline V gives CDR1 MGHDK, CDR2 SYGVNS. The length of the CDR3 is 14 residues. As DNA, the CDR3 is TGTGCCAGCAGTGATGGAAGGGGTTTCGAAAAACTGTTTTTT. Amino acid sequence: CASSDGRGFEKLFF.

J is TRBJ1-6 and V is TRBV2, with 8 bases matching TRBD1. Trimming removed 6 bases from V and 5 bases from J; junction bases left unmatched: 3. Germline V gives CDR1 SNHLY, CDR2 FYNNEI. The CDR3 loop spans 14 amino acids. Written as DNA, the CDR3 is TGTGCCAGCAGGGAACAGGGGGATAATTCACCCCTCCACTTT. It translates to CASREQGDNSPLHF.

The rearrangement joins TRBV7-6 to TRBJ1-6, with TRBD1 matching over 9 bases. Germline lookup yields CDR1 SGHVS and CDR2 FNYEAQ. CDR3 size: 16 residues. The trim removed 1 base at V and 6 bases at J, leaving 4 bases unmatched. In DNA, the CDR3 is TGTGCCAGCAGCTTAGATTCGGGACAGGGTAATTCACCCCTCCACTTT. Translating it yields CASSLDSGQGNSPLHF.